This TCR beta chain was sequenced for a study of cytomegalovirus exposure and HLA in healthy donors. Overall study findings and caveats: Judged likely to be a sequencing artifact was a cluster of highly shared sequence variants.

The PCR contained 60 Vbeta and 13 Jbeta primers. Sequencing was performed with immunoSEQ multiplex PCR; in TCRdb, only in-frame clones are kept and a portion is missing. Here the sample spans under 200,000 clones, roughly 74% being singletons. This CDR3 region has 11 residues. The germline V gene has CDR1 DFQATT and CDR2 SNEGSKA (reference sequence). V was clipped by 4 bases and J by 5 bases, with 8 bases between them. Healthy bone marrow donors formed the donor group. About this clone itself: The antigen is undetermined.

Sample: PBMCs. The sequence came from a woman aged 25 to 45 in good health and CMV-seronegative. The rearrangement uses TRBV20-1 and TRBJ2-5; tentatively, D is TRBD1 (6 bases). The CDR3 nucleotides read TGCAGTGCTAATGGGGGCGAGACCCAGTACTTC. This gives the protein CSANGGETQYF.